Below are 18 T cell receptor beta chains sequenced from a single sample in a study of blood T cell repertoires in COVID-19. The protocol was immunoSEQ multiplex PCR, while the TCRdb copy is restricted to in-frame clones and leaves out a portion. The sample carries around 4,800 clones, approximately 76% recorded once. The sample consisted of peripheral blood. These receptors all stem from a human donor in a cohort sampled during active COVID-19.

The chain links TRBV18 to TRBJ1-1; tentatively, D is TRBD1 (6 bases). The CDR3 is 16 residues long. Trimming took off 0 bases at V and 0 bases at J, with 11 bases between the two ends. Germline assignment: CDR1 KGHSH and CDR2 LQKENI. The CDR3 coding sequence is TGTGCCAGCTCACCACCGATGACAGGTATGAACACTGAAGCTTTCTTT. Its translation: CASSPPMTGMNTEAFF.

CDR3 bases: TGTGCCAGCGTTCCGTCGGGGACTAATGAAAAACTGTTTTTT. Its translation: CASVPSGTNEKLFF. The V and J genes are TRBV18 and TRBJ1-4; unclear D gene. With 8 bases removed from V and 2 bases from J, the gap between germline ends came to 12 bases. Per the germline V gene, CDR1 is KGHSH and CDR2 is LQKENI. This CDR3 region has 14 residues.

The CDR3 DNA is TGTGCCAGCAGTGCCTTCAGGGGCGAATTCGATCAGCCCCAGCATTTT. It yields the protein CASSAFRGEFDQPQHF. V gene TRBV6-6 combines with J gene TRBJ1-5; D is perhaps TRBD1 (6 bases). Germline assignment: CDR1 MNHNY and CDR2 SVGAGI (reference sequence). V was shortened by 5 bases and J by 5 bases, with 19 bases between the two germline ends. This CDR3 spans 16 amino acids.

This clone appeared a single time. This chain uses TRBV7-2 with TRBJ2-7; D gene uncertain. Germline CDR1 SGHTA, CDR2 FQGNSA. Trimming left V 1 base short and J 5 bases short, with 18 bases between. The CDR3 is made up of 16 amino acids. The CDR3 coding sequence is TGTGCCAGCAGCTTAGTAATCAAGGTGGGCCAGGACGAGCAGTACTTC. Encoded protein: CASSLVIKVGQDEQYF.

The chain carries TRBV7-2 and TRBJ1-2; D remains unclear. V was pared by 5 bases and J by 7 bases, with 14 bases between. This CDR3 contains 13 residues. CDR1 is SGHTA, CDR2 FQGNSA, per germline. CDR3 DNA sequence: TGTGCCAGCAGCCCTGACTGGGCGGGTGGCTACACCTTC. Its translation: CASSPDWAGGYTF.

This chain joins TRBV7-2 and TRBJ1-2, with TRBD1 as a possible D gene (5 bases). V lost 5 bases and J 8 bases, leaving 15 bases between the germline ends. The CDR3 contains 13 residues. Looked up from germline, CDR1 is SGHTA and CDR2 is FQGNSA. Here the CDR3 reads CASSVMNGGGYTF. The CDR3 DNA is TGTGCCAGCAGCGTGATGAACGGGGGAGGCTACACCTTC.

In this sample, this clone turned up a few times. The V call is TRBV18, the J call TRBJ1-3; D perhaps matches TRBD1 (5 bases). Trimming removed 4 bases at V and 1 base at J, with 14 bases between. Germline loops: CDR1 KGHSH, CDR2 LQKENI. The CDR3 covers 16 residues. This CDR3 is CASSRGGPSSGNTIYF. The DNA for the CDR3 is TGTGCCAGCTCACGGGGCGGACCTTCATCTGGAAACACCATATATTTT.

This chain uses TRBV7-9 with TRBJ2-7; D is perhaps TRBD1 (6 bases). Between the trimmed V and J ends, which lost 5 bases and 1 base, there was a span of 15 bases. This CDR3 region has 15 residues. CDR1 and CDR2 from the germline V gene are SEHNR and FQNEAQ (reference sequence). CDR3 amino acids: CASSPHHRASYEQYF. DNA for the CDR3: TGTGCCAGCAGCCCTCACCACAGGGCTTCCTACGAGCAGTACTTC.

V is TRBV12-3 or TRBV12-4 and J is TRBJ2-7; D might be TRBD2 (7 bases). Trimming removed 6 bases from V and 7 bases from J, with 16 bases in between. The CDR3 sequence is 13 residues long. CDR3 sequence: CASSITRGAEQYF. The CDR3 region has the DNA TGTGCCAGCAGCATAACCCGGGGGGCAGAGCAGTACTTC.

The rearrangement joins TRBV2 to TRBJ1-2; TRBD1 is a possible D gene (6 bases). There are 14 residues in the CDR3. V was cut by 4 bases and J by 7 bases, with 16 bases left in between. Per germline, CDR1 SNHLY and CDR2 FYNNEI. The CDR3 DNA reads as TGTGCCAGCAGTGCTCGAACAGGGTTTAGTGGCTACACCTTC. It yields the protein CASSARTGFSGYTF.

This chain joins TRBV29-1 and TRBJ1-5; TRBD1 aligns across 8 bases. Trimming took 4 bases from V and 6 from J; bases not matched to a gene: 5. In germline, CDR1 is SQVTM, CDR2 ANQGSEA. This CDR3 spans 13 amino acids. In DNA form, the CDR3 reads TGCAGCGTTGGCAGGGGGCCGGGTCAGCCCCAGCATTTT. Its protein is CSVGRGPGQPQHF.

This clone came up a few times. The chain combines TRBV21-1 with TRBJ2-7; TRBD1 reflects the table's D call only, with no check against the DNA. TRBV21-1 is a listed pseudogene. CDR3 size: 15 residues. The CDR3 sequence is CASSDPRGSSYEQYF. DNA of the CDR3: TGTGCCAGCAGCGACCCCAGGGGTAGCTCCTACGAGCAGTACTTC.

DNA for the CDR3: TGTGCCAGCAGCGCGTCAAACAGGGCCGGGGAGCTGTTTTTT. Residues: CASSASNRAGELFF. This chain joins TRBV11-2 and TRBJ2-2; possibly TRBD1 for D (6 bases). The CDR3 totals 14 residues. V was cut by 5 bases and J by 6 bases, with 13 bases left in between. From germline, CDR1 is SGHAT and CDR2 FQNNGV.

The genes are TRBV6-5 and TRBJ2-1; no clear D gene. This CDR3 spans 14 amino acids. V was pared by 8 bases and J by 6 bases, with 17 bases between. CDR1 MNHEY and CDR2 SVGAGI come from the germline V gene. DNA for the CDR3: TGTGCCAGCTTTCGACACGTCGAGAGCAATGAGCAGTTCTTC. Its protein is CASFRHVESNEQFF.

This chain connects TRBV7-9 to TRBJ2-3; TRBD2 is a possible D gene (6 bases). Germline V gene sequence: CDR1 SEHNR, CDR2 FQNEAQ (reference sequence). The CDR3 length is 15 residues. V dropped 0 bases and J dropped 8 bases, with 15 bases sitting between them. The DNA for the CDR3 is TGTGCCAGCAGCTTAGCGCGCGGGACCGGAGGTACGCAGTATTTT. Its translation: CASSLARGTGGTQYF.

CDR3 amino acids: CASSLGGQGIYEQYF. The CDR3 DNA reads TGTGCCAGCAGCCTAGGGGGACAGGGTATCTACGAGCAGTACTTC. This chain joins TRBV27 and TRBJ2-7; TRBD1 aligns across 9 bases. CDR3 length equals 15 residues. In germline, CDR1 is MNHEY, CDR2 SMNVEV (reference sequence). V dropped 6 bases and J dropped 3; count of bases not matched to a gene: 9.

Judged by abundance, this clone is large (0.1 to 1%). The chain links TRBV4-3 to TRBJ2-3; the D is unclear. Trimming shortened V by 0 bases and J by 1 base, and 8 bases separated the two germline ends. Germline CDR1 and CDR2: LGHNA and YSLEER. CDR3 length equals 15 residues. The CDR3 DNA reads TGCGCCAGCAGCCAAGATCCACTACGCACAGATACGCAGTATTTT. Translated, it gives CASSQDPLRTDTQYF.

The chain uses TRBV7-2 and TRBJ2-7; possible D gene TRBD1, 5 bases. The germline CDR1 and CDR2 sequences are SGHTA and FQGNSA. This CDR3 is 15 amino acids long. Trimming took off 0 bases at V and 5 bases at J, with 14 bases between the two ends. CDR3 sequence: CASSLAGASFNEQYF. For the CDR3, the DNA is TGTGCCAGCAGCTTAGCAGGGGCTAGTTTCAACGAGCAGTACTTC.